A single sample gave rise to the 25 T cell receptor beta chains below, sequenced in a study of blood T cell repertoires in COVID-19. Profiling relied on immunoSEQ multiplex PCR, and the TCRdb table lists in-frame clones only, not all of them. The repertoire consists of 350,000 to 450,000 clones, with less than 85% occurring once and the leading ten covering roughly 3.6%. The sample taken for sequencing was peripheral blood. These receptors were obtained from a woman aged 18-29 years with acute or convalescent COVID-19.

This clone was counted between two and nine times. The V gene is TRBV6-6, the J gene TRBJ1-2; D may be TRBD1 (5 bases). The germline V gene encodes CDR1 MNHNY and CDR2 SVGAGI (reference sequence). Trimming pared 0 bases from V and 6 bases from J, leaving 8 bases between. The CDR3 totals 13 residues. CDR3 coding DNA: TGTGCCAGCAGTTACTCGACAGACGATGGCTACACCTTC. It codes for CASSYSTDDGYTF.

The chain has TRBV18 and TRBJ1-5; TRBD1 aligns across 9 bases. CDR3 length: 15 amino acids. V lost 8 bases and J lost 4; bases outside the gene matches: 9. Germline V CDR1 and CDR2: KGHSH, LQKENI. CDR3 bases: TGTGCCAGCGGGTCGGGACAGGGTTTGAATCAGCCCCAGCATTTT. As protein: CASGSGQGLNQPQHF.

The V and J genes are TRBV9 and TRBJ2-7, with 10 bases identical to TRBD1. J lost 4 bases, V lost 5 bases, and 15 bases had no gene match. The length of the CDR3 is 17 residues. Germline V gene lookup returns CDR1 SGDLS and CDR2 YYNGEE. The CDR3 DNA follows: TGTGCCAGCAGTCCGACCTCGCCGGGACAGGGGAGATACGAGCAGTACTTC. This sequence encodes CASSPTSPGQGRYEQYF.

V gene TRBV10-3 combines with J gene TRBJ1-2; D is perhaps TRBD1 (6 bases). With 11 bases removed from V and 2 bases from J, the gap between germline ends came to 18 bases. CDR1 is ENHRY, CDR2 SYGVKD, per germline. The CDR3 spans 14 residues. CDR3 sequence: CASRQAQINYGYTF. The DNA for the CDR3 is TGTGCCTCTCGACAGGCGCAGATAAACTATGGCTACACCTTC.

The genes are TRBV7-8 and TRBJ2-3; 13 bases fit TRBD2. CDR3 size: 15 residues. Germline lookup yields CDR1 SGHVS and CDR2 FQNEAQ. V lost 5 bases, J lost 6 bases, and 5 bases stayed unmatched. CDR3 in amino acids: CASSGLAGAGDTQYF. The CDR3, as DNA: TGTGCCAGCAGCGGACTAGCGGGGGCAGGGGATACGCAGTATTTT.

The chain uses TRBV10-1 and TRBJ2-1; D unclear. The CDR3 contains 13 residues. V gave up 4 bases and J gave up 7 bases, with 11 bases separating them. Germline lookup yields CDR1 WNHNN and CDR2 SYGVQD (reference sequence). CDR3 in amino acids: CASSGPSRNEQFF. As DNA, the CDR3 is TGCGCCAGCAGTGGCCCCTCCCGGAATGAGCAGTTCTTC.

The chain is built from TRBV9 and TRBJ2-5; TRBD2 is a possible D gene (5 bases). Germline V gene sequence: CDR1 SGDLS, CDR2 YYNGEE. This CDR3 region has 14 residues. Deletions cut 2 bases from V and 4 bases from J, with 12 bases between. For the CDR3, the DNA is TGTGCCAGCAGCGTCCGGGGAGAATCAGAGACCCAGTACTTC. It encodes CASSVRGESETQYF.

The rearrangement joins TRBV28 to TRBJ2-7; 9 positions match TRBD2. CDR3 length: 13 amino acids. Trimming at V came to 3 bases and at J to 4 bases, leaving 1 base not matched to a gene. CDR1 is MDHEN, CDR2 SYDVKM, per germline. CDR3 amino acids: CASSLLAGYEQYF. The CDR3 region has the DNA TGTGCCAGCAGTTTGCTAGCGGGATACGAGCAGTACTTC.

CDR3: CASSIRTGETQYF. The CDR3 DNA reads as TGTGCCAGTAGTATACGCACGGGGGAGACCCAGTACTTC. This sequence joins TRBV19 and TRBJ2-5, with D perhaps matching TRBD2 (5 bases). There are 13 residues in the CDR3. Germline CDR1 reads LNHDA; CDR2 reads SQIVND (reference sequence). Trimming shortened V by 2 bases and J by 5 bases, and 9 bases separated the two germline ends.

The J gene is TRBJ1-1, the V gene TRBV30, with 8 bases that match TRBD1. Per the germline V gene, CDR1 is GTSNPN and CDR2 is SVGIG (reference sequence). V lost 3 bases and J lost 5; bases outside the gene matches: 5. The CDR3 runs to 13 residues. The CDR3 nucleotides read TGTGCCTGGAGGACAGGGGCAGGGACTGAAGCTTTCTTT. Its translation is CAWRTGAGTEAFF. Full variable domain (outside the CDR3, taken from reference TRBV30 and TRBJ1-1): SQTIHQWPATLVQPVGSPLSLECTVEGTSNPNLYWYRQAAGRGLQLLFYSVGIGQISSEVPQNLSASRPQDRQFILSSKKLLLSDSGFYLCAWRTGAGTEAFFGQGTRLTVV.

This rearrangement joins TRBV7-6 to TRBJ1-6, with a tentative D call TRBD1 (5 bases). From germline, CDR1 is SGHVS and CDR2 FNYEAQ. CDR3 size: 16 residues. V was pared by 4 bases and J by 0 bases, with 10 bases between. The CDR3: CASSSQGGSYNSPLHF. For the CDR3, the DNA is TGTGCCAGCAGCTCGCAGGGAGGCTCCTATAATTCACCCCTCCACTTT.

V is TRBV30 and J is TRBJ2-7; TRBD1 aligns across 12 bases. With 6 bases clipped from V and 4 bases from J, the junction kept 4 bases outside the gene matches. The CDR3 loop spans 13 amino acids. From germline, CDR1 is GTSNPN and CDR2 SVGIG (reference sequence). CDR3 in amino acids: CACGTGGFYEQYF. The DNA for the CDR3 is TGTGCCTGTGGGACAGGGGGCTTTTACGAGCAGTACTTC.

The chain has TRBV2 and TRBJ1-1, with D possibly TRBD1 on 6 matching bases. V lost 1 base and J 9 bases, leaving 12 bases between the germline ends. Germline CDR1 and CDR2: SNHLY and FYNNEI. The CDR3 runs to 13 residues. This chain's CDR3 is CASSEDGTPKAFF. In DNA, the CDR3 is TGTGCCAGCAGTGAAGATGGGACACCTAAAGCTTTCTTT.

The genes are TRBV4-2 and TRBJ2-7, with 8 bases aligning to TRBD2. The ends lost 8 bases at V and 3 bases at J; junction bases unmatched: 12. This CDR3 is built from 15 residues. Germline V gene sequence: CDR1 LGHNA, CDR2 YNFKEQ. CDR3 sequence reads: CASASSTSALYEQYF. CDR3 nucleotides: TGTGCCAGCGCCTCCTCGACTAGCGCACTCTACGAGCAGTACTTC.

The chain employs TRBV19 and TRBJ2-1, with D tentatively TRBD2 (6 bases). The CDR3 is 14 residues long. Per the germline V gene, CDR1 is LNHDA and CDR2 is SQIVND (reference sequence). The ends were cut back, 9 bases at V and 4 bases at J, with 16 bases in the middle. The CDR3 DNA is TGTGCCAGAACATGGGGGAGCGGGTACAATGAGCAGTTCTTC. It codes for CARTWGSGYNEQFF.

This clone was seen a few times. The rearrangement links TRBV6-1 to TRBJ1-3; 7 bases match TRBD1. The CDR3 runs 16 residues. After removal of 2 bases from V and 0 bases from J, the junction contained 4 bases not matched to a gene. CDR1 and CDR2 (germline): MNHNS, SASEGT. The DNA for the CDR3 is TGTGCCAGCAGTGAACACCGGGACAGCTCTGGAAACACCATATATTTT. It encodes CASSEHRDSSGNTIYF.

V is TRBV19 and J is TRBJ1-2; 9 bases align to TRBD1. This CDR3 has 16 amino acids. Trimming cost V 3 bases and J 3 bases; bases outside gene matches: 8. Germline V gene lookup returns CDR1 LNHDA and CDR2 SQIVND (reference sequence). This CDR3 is CASSIGRQGDYYGYTF. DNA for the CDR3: TGTGCCAGTAGTATCGGAAGACAGGGGGATTACTATGGCTACACCTTC.

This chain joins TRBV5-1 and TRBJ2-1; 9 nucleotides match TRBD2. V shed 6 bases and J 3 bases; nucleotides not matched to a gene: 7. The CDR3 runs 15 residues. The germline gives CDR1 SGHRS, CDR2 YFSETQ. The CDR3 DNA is TGCGCCAGCAACCCCGGGACTAGCCACTACAATGAGCAGTTCTTC. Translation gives CASNPGTSHYNEQFF.

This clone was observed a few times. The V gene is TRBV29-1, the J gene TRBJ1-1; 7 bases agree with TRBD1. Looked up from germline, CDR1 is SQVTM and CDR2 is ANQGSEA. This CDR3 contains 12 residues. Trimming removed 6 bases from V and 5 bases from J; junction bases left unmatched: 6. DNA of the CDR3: TGCAGCGTCCAACAGGGGTATACTGAAGCTTTCTTT. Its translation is CSVQQGYTEAFF.

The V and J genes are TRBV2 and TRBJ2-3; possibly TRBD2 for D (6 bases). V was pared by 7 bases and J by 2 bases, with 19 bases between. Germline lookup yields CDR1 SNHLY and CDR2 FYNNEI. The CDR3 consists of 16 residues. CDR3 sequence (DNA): TGTGCCAGCACCCCTCGGACCGCGGGGCTCACAGATACGCAGTATTTT. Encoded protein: CASTPRTAGLTDTQYF.

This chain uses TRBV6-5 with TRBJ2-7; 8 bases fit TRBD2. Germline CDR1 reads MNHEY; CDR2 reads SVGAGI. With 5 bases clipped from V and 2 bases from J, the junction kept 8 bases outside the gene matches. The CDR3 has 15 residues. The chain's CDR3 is CASSTKAGDPYEQYF. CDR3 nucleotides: TGTGCCAGCAGTACAAAAGCGGGAGACCCCTACGAGCAGTACTTC.

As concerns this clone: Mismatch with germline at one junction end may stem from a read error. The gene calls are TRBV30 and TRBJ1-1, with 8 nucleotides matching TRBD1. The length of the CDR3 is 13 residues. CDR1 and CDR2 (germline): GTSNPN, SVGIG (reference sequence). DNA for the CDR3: TGTGCCTGGAGTCCCGGGACAGGAGATCAAGGGGTCTTT. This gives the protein CAWSPGTGDQGVF.

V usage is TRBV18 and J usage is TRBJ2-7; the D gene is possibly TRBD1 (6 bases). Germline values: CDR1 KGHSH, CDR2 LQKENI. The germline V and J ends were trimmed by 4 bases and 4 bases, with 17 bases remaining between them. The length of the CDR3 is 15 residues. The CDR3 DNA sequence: TGTGCCAGCTCACTTCGGGACACAGAATTTTACGAGCAGTACTTC. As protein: CASSLRDTEFYEQYF.

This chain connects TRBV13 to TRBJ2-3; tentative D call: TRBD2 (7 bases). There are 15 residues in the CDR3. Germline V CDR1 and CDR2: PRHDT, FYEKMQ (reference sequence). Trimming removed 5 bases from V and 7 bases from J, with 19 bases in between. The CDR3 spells CASSMGGGDSYTQYF. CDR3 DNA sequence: TGTGCCAGCAGCATGGGAGGGGGTGATTCTTATACGCAGTATTTT.

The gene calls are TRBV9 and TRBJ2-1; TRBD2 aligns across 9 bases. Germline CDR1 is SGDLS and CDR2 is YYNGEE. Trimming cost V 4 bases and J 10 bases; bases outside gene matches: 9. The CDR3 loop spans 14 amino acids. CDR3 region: CASSPPGTSQEQFF. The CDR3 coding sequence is TGTGCCAGCAGCCCCCCGGGGACTAGCCAGGAGCAGTTCTTC.